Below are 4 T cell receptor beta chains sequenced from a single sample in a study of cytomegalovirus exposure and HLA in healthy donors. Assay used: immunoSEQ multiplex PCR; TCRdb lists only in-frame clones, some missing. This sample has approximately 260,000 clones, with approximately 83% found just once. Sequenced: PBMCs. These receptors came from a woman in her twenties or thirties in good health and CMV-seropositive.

CDR3 nucleotide sequence: TGTGCCAGCATCAACCTGGCGGGGGGCTACGAGCAGTACTTC. It codes for CASINLAGGYEQYF. J is TRBJ2-7 and V is TRBV27; 8 nucleotides align to TRBD2. Losses at the gene ends were 7 bases for V and 3 bases for J; bases not matched to a gene: 8. This CDR3 is built from 14 residues. CDR1 is MNHEY and CDR2 is SMNVEV in the germline V gene (reference sequence).

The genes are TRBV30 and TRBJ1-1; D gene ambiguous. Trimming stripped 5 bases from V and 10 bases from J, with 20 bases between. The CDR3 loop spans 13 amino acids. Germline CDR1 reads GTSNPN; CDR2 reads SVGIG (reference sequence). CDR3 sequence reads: CAWVLNPGSGAFF. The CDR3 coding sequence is TGTGCCTGGGTTCTCAACCCGGGATCCGGAGCTTTCTTT.

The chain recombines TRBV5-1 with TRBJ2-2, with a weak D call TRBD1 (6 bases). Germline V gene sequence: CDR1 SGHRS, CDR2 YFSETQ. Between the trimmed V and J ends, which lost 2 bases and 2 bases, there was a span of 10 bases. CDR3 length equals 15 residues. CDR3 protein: CASSLGDTNTGELFF. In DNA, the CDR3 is TGCGCCAGCAGCTTAGGGGACACCAACACCGGGGAGCTGTTTTTT.

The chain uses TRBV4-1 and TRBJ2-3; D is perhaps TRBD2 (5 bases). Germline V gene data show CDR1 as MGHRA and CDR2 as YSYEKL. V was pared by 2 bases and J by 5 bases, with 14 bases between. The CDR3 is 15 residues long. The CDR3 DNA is TGCGCCAGCAGCCAAAATAGGCGGGCCCAAGATACGCAGTATTTT. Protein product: CASSQNRRAQDTQYF.